This T cell receptor (beta chain) was sequenced in a study of human T cells and chemical hapten exposure. Across the whole study: Patch tests put 0.01% DPC on the upper back, read at 6 days. Overall study results and limits: TCRs above 1 in 1000 frequency stayed constant with DPC sensitization.

Time point: patch test 1, 2 weeks after DPC sensitization. Treatment denoted: therapeutic diphenylcyclopropenone sensitization with weekly scalp DPC. TCRdb used MiXCR to reprocess the RACE reads, holding one entry per CDR3 protein. There are 100,000 or so distinct CDR3 sequences in the sample; approximately 10% occur only once, and roughly 3.5% lies in the top ten. Points on this clonotype: Its antigen is unidentified.

This receptor was identified in a woman aged 40 to 49 with alopecia areata. Some clones in this sample may be carry-over from other donors' samples. The material was whole blood, obtained in connection with sensitization to the hapten diphenylcyclopropenone (DPC).

The CDR3 loop is CASSLARGDEQYF. Written as DNA, the CDR3 is TGTGCCAGCAGCTTAGCGCGGGGGGACGAGCAGTACTTC. The chain joins TRBV7-2 to TRBJ2-7; 8 nucleotides line up with TRBD2. CDR3 length equals 13 residues. V was clipped by 0 bases and J by 5 bases; unmatched bases: 0. Germline CDR1 and CDR2: SGHTA and FQGNSA.